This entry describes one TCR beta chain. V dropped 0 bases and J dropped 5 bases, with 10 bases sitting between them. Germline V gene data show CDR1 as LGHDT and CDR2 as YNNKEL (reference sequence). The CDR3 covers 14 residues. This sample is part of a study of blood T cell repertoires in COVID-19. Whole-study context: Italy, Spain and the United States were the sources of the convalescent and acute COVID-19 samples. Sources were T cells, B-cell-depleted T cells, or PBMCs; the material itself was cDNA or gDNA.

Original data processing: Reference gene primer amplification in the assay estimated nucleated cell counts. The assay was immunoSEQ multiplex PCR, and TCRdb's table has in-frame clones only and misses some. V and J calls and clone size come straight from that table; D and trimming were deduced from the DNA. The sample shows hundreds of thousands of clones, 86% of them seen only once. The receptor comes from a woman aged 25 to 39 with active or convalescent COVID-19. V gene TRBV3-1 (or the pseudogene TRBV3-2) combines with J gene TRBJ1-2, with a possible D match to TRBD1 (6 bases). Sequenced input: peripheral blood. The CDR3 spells CASSQDLQGYGYTF. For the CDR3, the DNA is TGTGCCAGCAGCCAAGATTTACAGGGATATGGCTACACCTTC.